These 7 T cell receptor beta chains originate from one sample sequenced in a study of T cell responses to AZD1222 COVID-19 vaccine. TCRdb's table, derived via immunoSEQ multiplex PCR, lists solely in-frame clones and lacks some. The sample consists of 160,000 or so clones, more than 70% of them appearing once. The source material was peripheral blood, sampled on day 0 of AZD1222 vaccination. These TCRs come from an adult in good health.

The chain employs TRBV9 and TRBJ2-5; perhaps TRBD2 as D (6 bases). Trimming left V 2 bases short and J 7 bases short, with 21 bases between. The CDR3 runs to 16 residues. In germline, CDR1 is SGDLS, CDR2 YYNGEE. CDR3 DNA: TGTGCCAGCAGCGTTGGCGGGGAATGGGGGGTTGCGACCCAGTACTTC. Its translation: CASSVGGEWGVATQYF.

The CDR3 DNA follows: TGTGCCAGCAGCTTAATTACAGTGAGCTCCTACGAGCAGTACTTC. This gives the protein CASSLITVSSYEQYF. The rearrangement joins TRBV7-8 to TRBJ2-7; unclear D gene. The CDR3 has 15 amino acids. V shed 2 bases and J shed 0 bases, with 11 bases lying between them. Germline V CDR1 and CDR2: SGHVS, FQNEAQ.

This chain joins TRBV28 and TRBJ2-7; 8 bases are a match to TRBD1. J was trimmed by 5 bases and V by 4 bases; bases with no gene match: 7. From germline, CDR1 is MDHEN and CDR2 SYDVKM. The length of the CDR3 is 14 residues. This chain's CDR3 is CASSSGQGNDEQYF. Here the CDR3 DNA reads TGTGCCAGCAGTTCCGGACAGGGTAATGACGAGCAGTACTTC.

J is TRBJ1-1 and V is TRBV9; D gene ambiguous. CDR1 SGDLS and CDR2 YYNGEE come from the germline V gene. There are 14 residues in the CDR3. Deletions cut 5 bases from V and 1 base from J, with 12 bases between. The CDR3 coding sequence is TGTGCCAGCAGTCCTTCGTCGAGGAACACTGAAGCTTTCTTT. Residues: CASSPSSRNTEAFF.

The J gene is TRBJ2-5, the V gene TRBV6-5; TRBD1 might be the D (5 bases). Trimming cost V 2 bases and J 2 bases, with 12 bases left between them. Per the germline V gene, CDR1 is MNHEY and CDR2 is SVGAGI. This CDR3 contains 15 residues. Here the CDR3 DNA reads TGTGCCAGCAGTTACGGTCAAACAGGACAAGAGACCCAGTACTTC. Its translation is CASSYGQTGQETQYF.

The V gene is TRBV28, the J gene TRBJ1-1, with 7 bases aligning to TRBD1. This CDR3 has 17 amino acids. The germline V gene has CDR1 MDHEN and CDR2 SYDVKM. The junction had 12 bases not matched to a gene; V was cut back by 4 bases and J by 1 base. The CDR3 spells CASSSPLTGARNTEAFF. Here the CDR3 DNA reads TGTGCCAGCAGTTCACCCCTCACAGGGGCCCGGAACACTGAAGCTTTCTTT. The whole variable domain, filled in from reference TRBV28 and TRBJ1-1, reads DVKVTQSSRYLVKRTGEKVFLECVQDMDHENMFWYRQDPGLGLRLIYFSYDVKMKEKGDIPEGYSVSREKKERFSLILESASTNQTSMYLCASSSPLTGARNTEAFFGQGTRLTVV.

On this clone itself: It is likely a read error, because the conserved phenylalanine at the end of the CDR3 is missing. No DNA is shown, since the ends of the CDR3 on it are uncertain; the CDR3 is the one TCRdb lists. This sequence joins TRBV6-4 and TRBJ1-1. Germline loops: CDR1 MRHNA, CDR2 SNTAGT. The CDR3 is 8 residues long, counting both termini. The CDR3 loop reads CASTRTSG.